This T cell receptor beta chain was found in a study of blood T cell repertoires in COVID-19. Study details: Acute-phase and convalescent COVID-19 samples originated in the United States, Italy and Spain. Sources were T cells, B-cell-depleted T cells, or PBMCs; the material itself was cDNA or gDNA.

Original data processing: Reference gene primers were amplified, and this amplification served to estimate nucleated cell counts. Profiling relied on immunoSEQ multiplex PCR, and the TCRdb table lists in-frame clones only, not all of them. V, J and clone size are those of that table, while D and trimming were read from the DNA. The sample holds about 66,000 clones, under 90% seen once. Deletions cut 1 base from V and 2 bases from J, with 9 bases between. This CDR3 has 14 residues. Germline values: CDR1 SGHRS, CDR2 YFSETQ. Sequenced: peripheral blood. The chain employs TRBV5-1 and TRBJ1-1; D is possibly TRBD1 (5 bases). The clonotype originates from a man aged 55 to 70 with acute or convalescent COVID-19. CDR3: CASSLSQANTEAFF. For the CDR3, the DNA is TGCGCCAGCAGCTTGTCACAGGCCAACACTGAAGCTTTCTTT.